A single sample gave rise to the 5 T cell receptor beta chains below, sequenced in a study of early T cells in non-severe SARS-CoV-2 infection. TCRdb ran MiXCR on the 5' RACE reads and lists one entry per CDR3 protein. This table holds more than 65,000 distinct CDR3 sequences, 3.5% to 6% found once. This specimen was whole blood, taken at baseline. The origin of the receptors is an adult who was a healthcare worker with PCR-confirmed SARS-CoV-2 infection or an uninfected control (not recorded which). The donor label of this sample is uncertain.

Concerning this clonotype: Sequence at one end of the junction differs from germline and may be a read error. This chain links TRBV7-2 with TRBJ1-4, with D maybe TRBD1 (5 bases). Germline lookup yields CDR1 SGHTA and CDR2 FQGNSA. This CDR3 spans 16 amino acids. The CDR3 sequence: CVSSPARQGKNEKLFF. CDR3 in DNA: TGTGTCAGCAGCCCCGCACGGCAGGGAAAAAATGAAAAACTGTTTTTT. Looking up the rest from reference TRBV7-2 and TRBJ1-4 gives the full variable domain: GAGVSQSPSNKVTEKGKDVELRCDPISGHTALYWYRQSLGQGLEFLIYFQGNSAPDKSGLPSDRFSAERTGGSVSTLTIQRTQQEDSAVYLCVSSPARQGKNEKLFFGSGTQLSVL.

This clonotype occurred many times. The V and J genes are TRBV6-1 and TRBJ2-7, with 7 bases that match TRBD1. Trimming cost V 6 bases and J 1 base; bases outside gene matches: 21. The CDR3 contains 19 residues. From germline, CDR1 is MNHNS and CDR2 SASEGT. This chain's CDR3 is CASRGGQAKALSRSYEQYF. Here the CDR3 DNA reads TGTGCCAGCAGAGGCGGACAGGCAAAGGCCCTAAGTCGTTCCTACGAGCAGTACTTC.

The chain employs TRBV18 and TRBJ2-7; 7 bases are shared with TRBD1. Germline CDR1 is KGHSH and CDR2 is LQKENI. The CDR3 totals 14 residues. Trimming removed 6 bases from V and 3 bases from J; junction bases left unmatched: 8. CDR3 residues: CASSPDRDDYEQYF. CDR3 DNA sequence: TGTGCCAGCTCCCCAGACAGGGATGACTACGAGCAGTACTTC.

This clonotype was seen repeatedly, ten times or more. The chain combines TRBV4-1 with TRBJ2-7; a weak D match, TRBD1 (6 bases). CDR3 size: 16 residues. The V gene's germline CDR1 is MGHRA and CDR2 YSYEKL. V dropped 1 base and J dropped 2 bases, with 15 bases sitting between them. The CDR3 DNA sequence: TGCGCCAGCAGCCAAGGTCACCCAGGGGAAACCTACGAGCAGTACTTC. It is translated as CASSQGHPGETYEQYF.

Many counts were recorded for this clonotype. The chain uses TRBV5-5 and TRBJ1-5; TRBD1 is a possible D gene (5 bases). This CDR3 is built from 13 residues. V lost 5 bases and J lost 5, with 11 bases in between. Germline V gene sequence: CDR1 SGHKS, CDR2 YYEKEE (reference sequence). The DNA for the CDR3 is TGTGCCAGCAGTTTCGGACACGATCAGCCCCAGCATTTT. Its protein product is CASSFGHDQPQHF.